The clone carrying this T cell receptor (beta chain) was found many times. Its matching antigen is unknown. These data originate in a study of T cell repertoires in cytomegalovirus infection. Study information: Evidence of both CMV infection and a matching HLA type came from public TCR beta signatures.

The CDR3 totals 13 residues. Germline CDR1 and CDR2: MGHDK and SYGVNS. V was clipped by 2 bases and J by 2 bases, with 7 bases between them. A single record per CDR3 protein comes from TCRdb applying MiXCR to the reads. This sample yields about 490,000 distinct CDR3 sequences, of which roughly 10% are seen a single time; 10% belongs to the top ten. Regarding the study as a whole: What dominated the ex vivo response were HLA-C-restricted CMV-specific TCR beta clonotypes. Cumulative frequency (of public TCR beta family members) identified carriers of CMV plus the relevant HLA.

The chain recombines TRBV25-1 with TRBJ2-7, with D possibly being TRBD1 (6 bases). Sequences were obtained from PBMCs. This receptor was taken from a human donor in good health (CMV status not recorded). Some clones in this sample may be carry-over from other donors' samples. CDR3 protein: CASSERTAYEQYF. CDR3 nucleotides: TGTGCCAGCAGTGAAAGGACAGCCTACGAGCAGTACTTC.